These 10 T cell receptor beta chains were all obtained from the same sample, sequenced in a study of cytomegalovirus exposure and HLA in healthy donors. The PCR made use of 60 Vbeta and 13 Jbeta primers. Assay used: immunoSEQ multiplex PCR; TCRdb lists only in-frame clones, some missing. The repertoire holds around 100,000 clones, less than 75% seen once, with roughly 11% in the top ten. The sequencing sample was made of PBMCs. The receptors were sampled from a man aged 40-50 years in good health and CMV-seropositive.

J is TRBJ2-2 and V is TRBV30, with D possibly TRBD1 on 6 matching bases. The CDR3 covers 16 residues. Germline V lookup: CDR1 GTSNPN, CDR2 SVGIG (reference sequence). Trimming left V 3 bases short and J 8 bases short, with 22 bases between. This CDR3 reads CAWRRVDRTWAGELFF. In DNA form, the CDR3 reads TGTGCCTGGAGAAGGGTCGACAGGACCTGGGCGGGGGAGCTGTTTTTT.

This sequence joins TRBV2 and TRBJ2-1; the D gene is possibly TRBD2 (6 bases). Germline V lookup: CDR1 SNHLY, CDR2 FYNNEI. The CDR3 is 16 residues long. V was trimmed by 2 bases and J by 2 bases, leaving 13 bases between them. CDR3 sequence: CASSEIGSGPYNEQFF. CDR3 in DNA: TGTGCCAGCAGTGAAATAGGTAGCGGACCCTACAATGAGCAGTTCTTC.

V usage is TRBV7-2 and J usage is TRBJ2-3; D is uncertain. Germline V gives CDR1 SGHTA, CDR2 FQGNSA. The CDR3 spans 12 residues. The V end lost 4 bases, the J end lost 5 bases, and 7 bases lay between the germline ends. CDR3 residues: CASSSNQDTQYF. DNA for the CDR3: TGTGCCAGCAGCTCAAATCAAGATACGCAGTATTTT.

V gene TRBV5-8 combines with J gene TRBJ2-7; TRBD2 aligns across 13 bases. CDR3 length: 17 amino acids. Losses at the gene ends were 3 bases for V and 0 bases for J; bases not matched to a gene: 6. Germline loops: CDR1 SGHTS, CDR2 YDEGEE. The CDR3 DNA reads TGTGCCAGCAGCTGGGGGACTAGCGGGACTAGCTCCTACGAGCAGTACGTC. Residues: CASSWGTSGTSSYEQYV.

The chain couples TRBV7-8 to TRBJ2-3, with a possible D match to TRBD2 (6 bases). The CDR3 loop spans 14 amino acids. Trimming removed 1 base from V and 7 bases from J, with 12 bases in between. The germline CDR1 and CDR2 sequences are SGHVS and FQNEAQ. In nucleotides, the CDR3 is TGTGCCAGCAGCTTAGAGGGAGGCCCATATACGCAGTATTTT. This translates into CASSLEGGPYTQYF.

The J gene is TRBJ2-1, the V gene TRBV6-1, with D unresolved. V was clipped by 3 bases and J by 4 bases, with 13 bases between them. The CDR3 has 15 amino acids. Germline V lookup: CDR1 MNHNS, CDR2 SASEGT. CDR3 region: CASSETYQYYNEQFF. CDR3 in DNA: TGTGCCAGCAGTGAGACTTACCAATATTACAATGAGCAGTTCTTC.

The CDR3 DNA reads TGTGCCAGCAGCCAAGATGGGATGGCGGGGGGCTATGGCTACACCTTC. This gives the protein CASSQDGMAGGYGYTF. The chain has TRBV4-2 and TRBJ1-2, with D possibly being TRBD1 (5 bases). CDR3 length: 16 residues. Trimming removed 0 bases from V and 4 bases from J, with 15 bases in between. Per the germline V gene, CDR1 is LGHNA and CDR2 is YNFKEQ.

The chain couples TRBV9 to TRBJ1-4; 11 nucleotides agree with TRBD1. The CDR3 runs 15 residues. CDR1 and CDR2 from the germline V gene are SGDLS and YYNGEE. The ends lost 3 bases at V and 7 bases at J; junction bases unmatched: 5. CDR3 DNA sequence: TGTGCCAGCAGCGGTCCGGGACAGGGGGGTGAAAAACTGTTTTTT. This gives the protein CASSGPGQGGEKLFF.

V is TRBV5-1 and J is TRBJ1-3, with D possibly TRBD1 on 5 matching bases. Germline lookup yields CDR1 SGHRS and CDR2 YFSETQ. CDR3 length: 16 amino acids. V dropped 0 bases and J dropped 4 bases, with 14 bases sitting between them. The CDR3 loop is CASSLASGTGGNTIYF. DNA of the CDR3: TGCGCCAGCAGCTTGGCTTCAGGGACTGGAGGAAACACCATATATTTT.

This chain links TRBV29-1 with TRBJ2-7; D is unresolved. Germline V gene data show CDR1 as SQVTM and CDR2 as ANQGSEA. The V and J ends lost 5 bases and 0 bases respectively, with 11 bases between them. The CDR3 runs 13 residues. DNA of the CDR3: TGCAGCGTTTCCGCGAGCGTCTCCTACGAGCAGTACTTC. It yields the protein CSVSASVSYEQYF.